A selection of T cell receptor beta chains follows, all from one sample in a study of blood T cell repertoires in COVID-19. The table came from immunoSEQ multiplex PCR; TCRdb's copy has only in-frame clones and leaves some out. Altogether approximately 130,000 clones are present, roughly 87% being singletons, with the ten largest covering under 20%. Sequenced sample: PBMCs or T cells enriched from blood (not recorded which). The receptors here all came from a man under 40 who had recovered from COVID-19. Both conserved end residues are trimmed from each CDR3. Fields, in order: clone size, V gene, CDR3 protein. Some rows have no size entry. The others give once, few or many, or a class for an expanded clone.

abundance: -
v_gene: TRBV7-9
CDR3aa: ASSLGLAGSSYNEQF

abundance: -
v_gene: TRBV29-1
CDR3aa: SGSGGDGYT

abundance: -
v_gene: TRBV10-3
CDR3aa: AISDPGQAYNEQF

abundance: -
v_gene: TRBV5-1
CDR3aa: ASSLAGTSGYEQY

abundance: -
v_gene: TRBV18
CDR3aa: ASSSTATGANVLT

abundance: -
v_gene: TRBV3-1/TRBV3-2
CDR3aa: ASSQVPREDYGYT

abundance: -
v_gene: TRBV5-1
CDR3aa: ASSWTANNEQF

abundance: once
v_gene: TRBV5-4
CDR3aa: ASSRTKGPDTQY

abundance: -
v_gene: TRBV30
CDR3aa: AWSGQFYEQY

abundance: -
v_gene: TRBV19
CDR3aa: ASSPGRVGNQPQH

abundance: -
v_gene: TRBV5-6
CDR3aa: ASSPDSSSYNEQF

abundance: once
v_gene: TRBV9
CDR3aa: ASSVGTGQLLGTYEQY

abundance: -
v_gene: TRBV7-9
CDR3aa: ASSLLAGYYNEQF

abundance: -
v_gene: TRBV15
CDR3aa: ATSVHRGRSTGELF

abundance: -
v_gene: TRBV6-4
CDR3aa: ASHRQGGTNYGYT

abundance: once
v_gene: TRBV4-1
CDR3aa: ASSPDNTDTQY